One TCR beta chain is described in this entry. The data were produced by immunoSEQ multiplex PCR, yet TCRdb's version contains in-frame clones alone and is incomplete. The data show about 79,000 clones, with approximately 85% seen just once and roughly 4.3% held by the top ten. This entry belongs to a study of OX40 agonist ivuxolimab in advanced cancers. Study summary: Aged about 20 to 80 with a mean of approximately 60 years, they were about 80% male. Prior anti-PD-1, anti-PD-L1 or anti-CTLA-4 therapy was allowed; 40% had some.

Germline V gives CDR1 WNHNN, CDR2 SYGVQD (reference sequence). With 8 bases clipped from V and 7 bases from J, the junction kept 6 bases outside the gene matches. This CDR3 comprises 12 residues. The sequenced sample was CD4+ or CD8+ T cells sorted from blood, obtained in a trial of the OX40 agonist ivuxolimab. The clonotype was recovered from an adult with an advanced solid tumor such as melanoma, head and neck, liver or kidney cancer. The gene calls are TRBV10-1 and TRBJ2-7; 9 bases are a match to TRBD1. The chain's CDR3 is CASGTGGREQYF. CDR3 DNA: TGCGCCAGCGGAACAGGGGGCCGTGAGCAGTACTTC.